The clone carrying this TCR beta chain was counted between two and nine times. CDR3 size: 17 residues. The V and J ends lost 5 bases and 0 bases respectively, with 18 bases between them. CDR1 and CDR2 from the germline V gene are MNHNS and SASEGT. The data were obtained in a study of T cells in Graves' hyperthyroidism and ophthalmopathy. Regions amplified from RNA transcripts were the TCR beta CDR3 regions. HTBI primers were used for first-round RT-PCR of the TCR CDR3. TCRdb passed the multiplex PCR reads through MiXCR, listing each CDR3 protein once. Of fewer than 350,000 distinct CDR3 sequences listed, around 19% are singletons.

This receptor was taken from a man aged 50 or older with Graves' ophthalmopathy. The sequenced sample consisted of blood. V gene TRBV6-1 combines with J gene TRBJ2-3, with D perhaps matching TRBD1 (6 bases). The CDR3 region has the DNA TGTGCCAGCAGTACAAATCACAGGGACACTAGCACAGATACGCAGTATTTT. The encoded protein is CASSTNHRDTSTDTQYF.